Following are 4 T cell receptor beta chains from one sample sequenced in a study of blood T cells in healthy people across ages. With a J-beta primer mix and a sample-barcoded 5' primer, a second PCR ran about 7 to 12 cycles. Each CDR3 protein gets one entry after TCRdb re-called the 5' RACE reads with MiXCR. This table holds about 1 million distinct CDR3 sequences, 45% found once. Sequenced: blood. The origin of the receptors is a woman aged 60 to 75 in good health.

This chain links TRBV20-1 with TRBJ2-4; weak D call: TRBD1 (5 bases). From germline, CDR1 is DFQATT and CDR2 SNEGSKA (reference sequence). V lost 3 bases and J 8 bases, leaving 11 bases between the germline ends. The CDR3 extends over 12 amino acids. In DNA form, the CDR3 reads TGCAGTGCTAGGGAGACAGTTGACATTCAGTACTTC. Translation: CSARETVDIQYF.

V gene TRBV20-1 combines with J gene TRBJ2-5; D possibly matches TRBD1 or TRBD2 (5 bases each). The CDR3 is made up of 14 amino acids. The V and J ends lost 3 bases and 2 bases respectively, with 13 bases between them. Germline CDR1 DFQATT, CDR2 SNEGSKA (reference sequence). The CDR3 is CSARSGAPQETQYF. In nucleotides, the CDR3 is TGCAGTGCTAGGTCCGGGGCTCCTCAAGAGACCCAGTACTTC.

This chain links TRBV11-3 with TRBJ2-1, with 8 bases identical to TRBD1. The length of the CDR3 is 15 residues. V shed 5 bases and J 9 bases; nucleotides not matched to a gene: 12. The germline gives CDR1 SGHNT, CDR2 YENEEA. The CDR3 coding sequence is TGTGCCAGCAGCCGTGGGACAGGCCCGGGGAGTGAGCAGTTCTTC. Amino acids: CASSRGTGPGSEQFF.

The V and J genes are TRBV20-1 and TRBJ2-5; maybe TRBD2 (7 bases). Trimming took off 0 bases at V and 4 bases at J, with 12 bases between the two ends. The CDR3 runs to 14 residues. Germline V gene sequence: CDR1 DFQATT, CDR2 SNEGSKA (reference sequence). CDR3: CSARDYREGETQYF. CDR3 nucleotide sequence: TGCAGTGCTAGAGATTACAGGGAGGGAGAGACCCAGTACTTC.